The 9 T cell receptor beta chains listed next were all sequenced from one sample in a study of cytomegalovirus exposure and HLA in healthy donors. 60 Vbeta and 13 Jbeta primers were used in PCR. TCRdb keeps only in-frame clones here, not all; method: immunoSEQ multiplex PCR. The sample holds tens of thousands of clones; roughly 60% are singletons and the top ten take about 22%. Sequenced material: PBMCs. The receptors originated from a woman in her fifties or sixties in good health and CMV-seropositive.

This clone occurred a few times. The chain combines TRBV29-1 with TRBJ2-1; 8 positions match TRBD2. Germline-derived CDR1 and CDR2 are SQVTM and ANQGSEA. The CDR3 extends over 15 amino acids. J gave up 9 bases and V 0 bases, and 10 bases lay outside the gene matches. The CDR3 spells CSVEDPPGGGPEQFF. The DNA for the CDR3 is TGCAGCGTTGAAGATCCCCCGGGCGGGGGGCCTGAGCAGTTCTTC.

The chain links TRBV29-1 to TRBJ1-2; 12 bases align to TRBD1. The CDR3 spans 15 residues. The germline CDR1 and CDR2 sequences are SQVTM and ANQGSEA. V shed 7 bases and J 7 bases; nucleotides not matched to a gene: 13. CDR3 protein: CSGIVPGQGALGYTF. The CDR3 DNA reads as TGCAGCGGTATCGTCCCGGGACAGGGGGCGCTTGGCTACACCTTC.

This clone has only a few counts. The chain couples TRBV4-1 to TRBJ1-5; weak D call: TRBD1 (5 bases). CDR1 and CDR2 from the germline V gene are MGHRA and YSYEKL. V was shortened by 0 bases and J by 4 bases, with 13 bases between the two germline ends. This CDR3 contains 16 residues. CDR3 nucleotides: TGCGCCAGCAGCCAAGATTGGCGGGACCCTAATCAGCCCCAGCATTTT. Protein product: CASSQDWRDPNQPQHF.

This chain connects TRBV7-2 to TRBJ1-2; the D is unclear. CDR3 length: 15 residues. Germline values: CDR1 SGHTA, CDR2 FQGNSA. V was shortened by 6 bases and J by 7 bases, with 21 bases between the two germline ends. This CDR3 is CASSPTAGGLGGYTF. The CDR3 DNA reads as TGTGCCAGCAGTCCTACGGCGGGAGGGTTGGGTGGCTACACCTTC.

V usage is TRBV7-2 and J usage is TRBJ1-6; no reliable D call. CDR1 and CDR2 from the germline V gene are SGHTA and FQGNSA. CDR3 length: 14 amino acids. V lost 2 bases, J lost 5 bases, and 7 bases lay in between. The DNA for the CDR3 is TGTGCCAGCAGCTTAACACTAGATAATTCACCCCTCCACTTT. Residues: CASSLTLDNSPLHF. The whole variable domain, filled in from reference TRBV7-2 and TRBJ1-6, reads GAGVSQSPSNKVTEKGKDVELRCDPISGHTALYWYRQSLGQGLEFLIYFQGNSAPDKSGLPSDRFSAERTGGSVSTLTIQRTQQEDSAVYLCASSLTLDNSPLHFGNGTRLTVT.

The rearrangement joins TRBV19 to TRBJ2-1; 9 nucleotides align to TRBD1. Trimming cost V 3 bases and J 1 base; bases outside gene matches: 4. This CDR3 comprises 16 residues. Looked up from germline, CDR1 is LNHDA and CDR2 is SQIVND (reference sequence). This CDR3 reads CASSMIGQGSYNEQFF. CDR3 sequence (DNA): TGTGCCAGTAGTATGATAGGACAGGGGTCCTACAATGAGCAGTTCTTC.

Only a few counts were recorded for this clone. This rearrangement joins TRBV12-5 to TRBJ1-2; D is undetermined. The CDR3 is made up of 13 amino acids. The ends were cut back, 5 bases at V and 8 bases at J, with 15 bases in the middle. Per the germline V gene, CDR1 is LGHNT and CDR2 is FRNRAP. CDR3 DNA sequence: TGTGCTAGTGGTCGCCCCGGGTGGAAAGGCTACACCTTC. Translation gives CASGRPGWKGYTF.

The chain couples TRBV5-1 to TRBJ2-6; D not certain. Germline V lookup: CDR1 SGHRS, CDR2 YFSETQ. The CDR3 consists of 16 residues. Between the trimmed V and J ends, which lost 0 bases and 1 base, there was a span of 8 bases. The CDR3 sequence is CASSLEQASGANVLTF. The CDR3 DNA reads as TGCGCCAGCAGCTTGGAGCAAGCTTCTGGGGCCAACGTCCTGACTTTC.

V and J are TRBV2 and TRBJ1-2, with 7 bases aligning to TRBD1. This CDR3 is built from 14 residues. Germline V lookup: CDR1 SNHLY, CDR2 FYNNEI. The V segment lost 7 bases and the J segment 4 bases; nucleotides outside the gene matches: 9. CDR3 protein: CASTGDSTTYGYTF. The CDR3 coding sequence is TGTGCCAGCACCGGGGACAGTACGACCTATGGCTACACCTTC. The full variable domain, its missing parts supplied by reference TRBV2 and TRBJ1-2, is EPEVTQTPSHQVTQMGQEVILRCVPISNHLYFYWYRQILGQKVEFLVSFYNNEISEKSEIFDDQFSVERPDGSNFTLKIRSTKLEDSAMYFCASTGDSTTYGYTFGSGTRLTVV.